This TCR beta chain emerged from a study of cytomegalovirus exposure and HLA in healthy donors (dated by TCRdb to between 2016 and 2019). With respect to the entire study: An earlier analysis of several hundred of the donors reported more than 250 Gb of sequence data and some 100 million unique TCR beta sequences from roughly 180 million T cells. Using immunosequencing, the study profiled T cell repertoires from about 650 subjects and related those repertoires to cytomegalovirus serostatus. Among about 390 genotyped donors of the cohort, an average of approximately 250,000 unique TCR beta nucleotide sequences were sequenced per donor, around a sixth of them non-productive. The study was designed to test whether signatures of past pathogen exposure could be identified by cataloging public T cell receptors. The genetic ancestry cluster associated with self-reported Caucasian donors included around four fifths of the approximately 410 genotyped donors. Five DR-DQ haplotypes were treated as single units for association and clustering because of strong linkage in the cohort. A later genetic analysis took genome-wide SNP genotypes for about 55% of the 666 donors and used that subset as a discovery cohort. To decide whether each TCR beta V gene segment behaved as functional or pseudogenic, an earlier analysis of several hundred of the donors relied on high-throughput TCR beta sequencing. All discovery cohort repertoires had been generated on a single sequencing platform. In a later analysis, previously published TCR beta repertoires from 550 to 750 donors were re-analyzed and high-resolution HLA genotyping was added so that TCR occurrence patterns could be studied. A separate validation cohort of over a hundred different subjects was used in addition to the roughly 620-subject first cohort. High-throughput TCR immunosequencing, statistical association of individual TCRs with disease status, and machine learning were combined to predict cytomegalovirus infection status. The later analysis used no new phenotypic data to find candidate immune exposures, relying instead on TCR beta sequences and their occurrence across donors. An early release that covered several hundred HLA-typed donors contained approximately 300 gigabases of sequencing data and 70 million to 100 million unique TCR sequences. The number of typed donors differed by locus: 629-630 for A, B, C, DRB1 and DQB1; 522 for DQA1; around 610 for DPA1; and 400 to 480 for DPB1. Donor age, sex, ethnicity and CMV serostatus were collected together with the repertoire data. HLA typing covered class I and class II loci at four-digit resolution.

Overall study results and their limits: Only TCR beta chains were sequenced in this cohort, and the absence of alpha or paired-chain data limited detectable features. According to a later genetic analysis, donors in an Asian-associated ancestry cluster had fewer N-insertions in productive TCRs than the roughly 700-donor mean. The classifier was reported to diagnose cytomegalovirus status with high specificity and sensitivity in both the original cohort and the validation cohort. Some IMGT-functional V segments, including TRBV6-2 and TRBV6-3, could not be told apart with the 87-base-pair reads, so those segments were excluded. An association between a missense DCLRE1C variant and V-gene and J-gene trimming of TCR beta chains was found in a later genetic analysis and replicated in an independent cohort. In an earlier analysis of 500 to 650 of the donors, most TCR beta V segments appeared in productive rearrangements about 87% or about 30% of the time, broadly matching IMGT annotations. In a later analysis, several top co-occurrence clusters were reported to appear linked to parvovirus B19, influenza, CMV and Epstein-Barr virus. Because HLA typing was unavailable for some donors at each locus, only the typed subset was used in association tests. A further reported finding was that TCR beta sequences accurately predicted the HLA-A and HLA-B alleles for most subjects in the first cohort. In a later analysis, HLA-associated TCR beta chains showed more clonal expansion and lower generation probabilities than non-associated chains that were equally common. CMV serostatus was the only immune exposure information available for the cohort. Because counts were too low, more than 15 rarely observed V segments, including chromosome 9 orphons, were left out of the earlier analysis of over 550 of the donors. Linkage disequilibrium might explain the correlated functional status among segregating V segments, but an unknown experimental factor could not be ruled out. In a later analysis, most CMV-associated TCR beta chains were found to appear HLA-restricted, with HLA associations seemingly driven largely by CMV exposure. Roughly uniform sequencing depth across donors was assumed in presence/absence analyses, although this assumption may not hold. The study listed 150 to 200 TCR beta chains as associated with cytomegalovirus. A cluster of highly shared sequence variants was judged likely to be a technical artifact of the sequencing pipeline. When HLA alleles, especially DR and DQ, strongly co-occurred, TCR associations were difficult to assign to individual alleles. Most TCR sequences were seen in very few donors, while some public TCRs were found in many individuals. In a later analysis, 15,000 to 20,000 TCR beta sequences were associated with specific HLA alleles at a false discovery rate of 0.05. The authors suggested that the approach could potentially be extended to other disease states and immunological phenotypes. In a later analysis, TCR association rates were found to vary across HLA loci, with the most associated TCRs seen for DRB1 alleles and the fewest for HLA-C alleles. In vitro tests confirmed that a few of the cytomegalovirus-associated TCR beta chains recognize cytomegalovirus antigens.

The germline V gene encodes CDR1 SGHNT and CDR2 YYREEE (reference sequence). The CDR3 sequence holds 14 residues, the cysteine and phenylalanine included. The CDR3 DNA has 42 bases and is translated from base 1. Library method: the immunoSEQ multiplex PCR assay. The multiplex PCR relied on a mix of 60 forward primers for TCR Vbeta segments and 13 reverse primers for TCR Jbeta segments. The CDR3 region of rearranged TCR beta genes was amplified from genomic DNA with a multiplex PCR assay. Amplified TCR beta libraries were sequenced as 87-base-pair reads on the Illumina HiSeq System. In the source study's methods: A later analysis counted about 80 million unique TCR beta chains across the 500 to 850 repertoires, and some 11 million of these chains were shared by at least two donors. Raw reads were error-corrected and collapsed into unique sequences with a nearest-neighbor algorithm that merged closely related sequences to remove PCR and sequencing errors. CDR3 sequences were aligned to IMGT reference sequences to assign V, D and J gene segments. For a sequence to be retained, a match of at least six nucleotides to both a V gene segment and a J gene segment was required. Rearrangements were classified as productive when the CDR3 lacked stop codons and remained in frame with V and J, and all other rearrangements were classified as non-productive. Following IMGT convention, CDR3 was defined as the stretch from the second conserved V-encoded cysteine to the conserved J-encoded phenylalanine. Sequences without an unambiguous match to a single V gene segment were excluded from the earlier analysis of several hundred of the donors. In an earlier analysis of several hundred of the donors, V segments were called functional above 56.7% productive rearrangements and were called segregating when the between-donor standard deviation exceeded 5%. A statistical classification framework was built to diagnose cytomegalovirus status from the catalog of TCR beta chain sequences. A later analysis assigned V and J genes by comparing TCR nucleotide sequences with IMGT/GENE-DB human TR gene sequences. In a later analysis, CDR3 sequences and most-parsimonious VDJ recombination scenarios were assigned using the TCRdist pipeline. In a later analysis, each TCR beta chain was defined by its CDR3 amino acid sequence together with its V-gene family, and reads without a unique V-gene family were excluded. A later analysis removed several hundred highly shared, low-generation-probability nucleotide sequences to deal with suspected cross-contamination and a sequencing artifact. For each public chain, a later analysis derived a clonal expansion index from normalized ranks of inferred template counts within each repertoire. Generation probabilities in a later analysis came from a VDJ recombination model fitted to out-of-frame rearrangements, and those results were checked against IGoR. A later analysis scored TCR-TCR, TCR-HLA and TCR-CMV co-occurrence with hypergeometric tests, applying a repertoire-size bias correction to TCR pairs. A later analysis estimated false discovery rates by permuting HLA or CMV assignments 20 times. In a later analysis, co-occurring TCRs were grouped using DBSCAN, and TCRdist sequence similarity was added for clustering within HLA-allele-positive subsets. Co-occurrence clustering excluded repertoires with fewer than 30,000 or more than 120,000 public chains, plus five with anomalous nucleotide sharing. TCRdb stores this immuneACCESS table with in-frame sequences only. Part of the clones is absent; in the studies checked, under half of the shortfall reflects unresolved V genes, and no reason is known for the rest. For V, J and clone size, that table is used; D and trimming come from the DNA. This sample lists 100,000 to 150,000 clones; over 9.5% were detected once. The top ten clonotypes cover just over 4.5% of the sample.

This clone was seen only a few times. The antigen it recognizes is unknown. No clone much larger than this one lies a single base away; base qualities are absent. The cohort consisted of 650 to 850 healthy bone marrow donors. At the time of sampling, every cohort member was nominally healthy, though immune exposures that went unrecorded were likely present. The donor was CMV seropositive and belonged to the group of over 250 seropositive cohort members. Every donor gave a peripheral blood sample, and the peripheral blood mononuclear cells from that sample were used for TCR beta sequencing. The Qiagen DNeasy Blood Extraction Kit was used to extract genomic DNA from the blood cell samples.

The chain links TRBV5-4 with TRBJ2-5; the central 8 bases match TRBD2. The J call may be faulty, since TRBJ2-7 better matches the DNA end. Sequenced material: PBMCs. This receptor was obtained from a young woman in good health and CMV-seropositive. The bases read TGTGCCAGCAGCCTTAGCGGGACCTCCTACGAGCAGTACTTC. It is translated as CASSLSGTSYEQYF.